This T cell receptor (beta chain) was sequenced during a study of blood T cell repertoires in COVID-19. Study in general: Whether acute or convalescent, the COVID-19 samples came from the United States, Italy and Spain. T cells, B-cell-depleted T cells, or PBMCs provided the cDNA or gDNA that served as material.

V gave up 1 base and J gave up 10 bases; unmatched junction bases: 8. Germline CDR1 SGHAT, CDR2 FQNNGV. This CDR3 spans 16 amino acids. Original data processing: Reference gene primers were amplified, and this amplification served to estimate nucleated cell counts. The table came from immunoSEQ multiplex PCR; TCRdb's copy has only in-frame clones and leaves some out. V and J calls and clone size follow that table, whereas D and trimming were derived from the DNA. The table records 210,000 or so clones, 82% of them present only once. This clone was detected once. The chain recombines TRBV11-2 with TRBJ1-6, with TRBD1 identical over 9 bases. Source material: peripheral blood. The TCR comes from a woman aged 40 to 49 with acute or convalescent COVID-19. The CDR3 coding sequence is TGTGCCAGCAGCTTAGGCCTAGGGGGACAGGGCTCACCCCTCCACTTT. Its translation: CASSLGLGGQGSPLHF.